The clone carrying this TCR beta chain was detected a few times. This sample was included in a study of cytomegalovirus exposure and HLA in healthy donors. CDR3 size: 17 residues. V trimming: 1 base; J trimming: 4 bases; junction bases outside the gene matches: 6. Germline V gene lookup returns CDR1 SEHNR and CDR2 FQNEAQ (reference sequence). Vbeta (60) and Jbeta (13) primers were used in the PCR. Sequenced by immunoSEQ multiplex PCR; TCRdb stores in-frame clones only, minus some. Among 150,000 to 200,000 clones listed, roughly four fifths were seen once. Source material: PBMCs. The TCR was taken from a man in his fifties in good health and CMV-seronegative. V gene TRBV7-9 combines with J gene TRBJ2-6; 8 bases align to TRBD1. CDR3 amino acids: CASSLGRGRRGANVLTF. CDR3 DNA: TGTGCCAGCAGCTTAGGCAGGGGGCGTCGAGGGGCCAACGTCCTGACTTTC.